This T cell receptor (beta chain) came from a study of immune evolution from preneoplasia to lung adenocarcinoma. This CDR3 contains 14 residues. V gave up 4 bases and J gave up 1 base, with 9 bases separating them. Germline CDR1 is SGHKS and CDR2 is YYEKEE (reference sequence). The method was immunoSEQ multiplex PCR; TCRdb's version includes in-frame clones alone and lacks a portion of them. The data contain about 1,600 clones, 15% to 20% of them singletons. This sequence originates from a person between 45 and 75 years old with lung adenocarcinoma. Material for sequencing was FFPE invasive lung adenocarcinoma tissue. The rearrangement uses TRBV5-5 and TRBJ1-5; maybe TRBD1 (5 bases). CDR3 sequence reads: CASSLGLSNQPQHF. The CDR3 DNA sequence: TGTGCCAGCAGCCTGGGGCTGAGCAATCAGCCCCAGCATTTT.